The 6 T cell receptor beta chains below were found in one sample sequenced in a study of T cells in Graves' hyperthyroidism and ophthalmopathy. The CDR3 regions of TCR beta were amplified from RNA transcripts. During a first-round RT-PCR of the TCR CDR3, the HTBI primer set was used. TCRdb independently ran MiXCR on the multiplex PCR reads; one entry per CDR3 protein. This table has approximately 330,000 distinct CDR3 sequences, roughly 18% appearing once. Sequences were obtained from blood. The source of these receptors is a woman in her 50s with Graves' hyperthyroidism.

This clonotype appeared a few times. The chain joins TRBV7-3 to TRBJ2-1; 8 bases agree with TRBD1. CDR1 is SGHTA and CDR2 is FQGTGA in the germline V gene. Trimming cost V 5 bases and J 9 bases; bases outside gene matches: 6. The CDR3 is made up of 13 amino acids. For the CDR3, the DNA is TGTGCCAGCAGCCGGAGACAGGGGATTGAGCAGTTCTTC. Translation: CASSRRQGIEQFF.

This clonotype was seen a handful of times. This chain joins TRBV20-1 and TRBJ2-2; TRBD1 matches at 8 bases. This CDR3 spans 20 amino acids. CDR1 is DFQATT, CDR2 SNEGSKA, per germline (reference sequence). After removal of 6 bases from V and 0 bases from J, the junction contained 21 bases not matched to a gene. CDR3 sequence: CSAEGVPGQAGIANTGELFF. CDR3 sequence (DNA): TGCAGTGCGGAGGGGGTCCCGGGACAGGCGGGGATCGCGAACACCGGGGAGCTGTTTTTT.

The V call is TRBV18, the J call TRBJ1-2, with 8 nucleotides matching TRBD1. Germline V CDR1 and CDR2: KGHSH, LQKENI. Unmatched junction bases numbered 7, after V lost 2 bases and J lost 8 bases. This CDR3 is 14 amino acids long. This CDR3 is CASSPTDRVGGYTF. CDR3 DNA sequence: TGTGCCAGCTCACCAACGGACAGGGTAGGCGGCTACACCTTC.

The rearrangement uses TRBV7-9 and TRBJ2-1, with 12 bases matching TRBD2. V shed 5 bases, J shed 12 bases, and the junction held 8 bases outside the gene matches. The CDR3 contains 14 residues. Germline V gene data show CDR1 as SEHNR and CDR2 as FQNEAQ (reference sequence). The CDR3 region has the DNA TGTGCCAGCAGCCCTACGAGACTAGCGGGAGTGCAGTTCTTC. As protein: CASSPTRLAGVQFF.

This clonotype was seen ten or more times. The chain recombines TRBV6-1 with TRBJ2-5; D possibly uses TRBD1 or TRBD2 (5 bases each). V was shortened by 4 bases and J by 2 bases, with 14 bases between the two germline ends. The CDR3 sequence is 15 residues long. Germline V lookup: CDR1 MNHNS, CDR2 SASEGT. In DNA, the CDR3 is TGTGCCAGCAGTGCCTGGGACGGCCCTCAAGAGACCCAGTACTTC. Its translation: CASSAWDGPQETQYF.

This clonotype was observed at least ten times. This chain connects TRBV20-1 to TRBJ2-5; D is unresolved. The CDR3 is made up of 15 amino acids. Trimming cost V 6 bases and J 4 bases, with 21 bases left between them. From germline, CDR1 is DFQATT and CDR2 SNEGSKA (reference sequence). The CDR3 DNA follows: TGCAGTGCAGGAAACGGCCTTATAAGGAGAGAGACCCAGTACTTC. The encoded protein is CSAGNGLIRRETQYF.